Listed here is a single T cell receptor beta chain. The sample is drawn from a study of blood T cell repertoires in COVID-19. Study context: There were acute and convalescent COVID-19 samples, and they came from the United States, Italy and Spain. Sample material is recorded as cDNA or gDNA derived from T cells, B-cell-depleted T cells, or PBMCs.

J gave up 8 bases and V 7 bases, and 8 bases lay outside the gene matches. Germline V gene sequence: CDR1 SGHVS, CDR2 FQNEAQ. The CDR3 is 14 residues long. Original methodology: For nucleated cells, counts were estimated from reference gene primer amplification. Here immunoSEQ multiplex PCR was the method, and the copy in TCRdb shows in-frame clones only, minus some. D and trimming were read from the DNA, whereas the V and J calls and clone size are those reported in that table. Among roughly 360,000 clones, 70% to 85% were seen once, and the ten largest hold more than 1%. The J gene is TRBJ2-1, the V gene TRBV7-8; TRBD2 matches at 10 bases. The receptor comes from a human donor with acute or convalescent COVID-19. The donor label of this sample is uncertain. The specimen sequenced was peripheral blood. The CDR3 sequence is CASILAGVFDEQFF. CDR3 in DNA: TGTGCCAGCATCCTAGCGGGAGTTTTCGATGAGCAGTTCTTC.